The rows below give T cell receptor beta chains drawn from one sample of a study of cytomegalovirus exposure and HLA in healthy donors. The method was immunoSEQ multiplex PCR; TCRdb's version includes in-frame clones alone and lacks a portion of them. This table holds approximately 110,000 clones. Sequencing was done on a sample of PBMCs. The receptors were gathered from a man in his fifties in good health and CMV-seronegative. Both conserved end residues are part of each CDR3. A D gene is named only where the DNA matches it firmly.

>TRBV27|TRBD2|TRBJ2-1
CASSPGLAGVYEQFF
TGTGCCAGCAGTCCCGGACTAGCGGGAGTGTATGAGCAGTTCTTC
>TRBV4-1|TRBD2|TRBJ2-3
CASSQVGTSGTDTQYF
TGCGCCAGCAGCCAAGTTGGGACTAGCGGAACAGATACGCAGTATTTT
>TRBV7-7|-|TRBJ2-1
CASSLRNGSSYNEQFF
TGTGCTAGCAGCCTCCGAAACGGGAGCTCCTACAATGAGCAGTTCTTC
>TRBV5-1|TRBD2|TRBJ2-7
CASSTRPGRPYEQYF
TGCGCCAGCAGCACCCGACCCGGGAGGCCCTACGAGCAGTACTTC
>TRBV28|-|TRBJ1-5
CASSPIGGGFNQPQHF
TGTGCCAGCAGTCCCATTGGAGGAGGCTTCAATCAGCCCCAGCATTTT
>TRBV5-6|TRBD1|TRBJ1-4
CASSFLVGTGGTNEKLFF
TGTGCCAGCAGCTTCCTAGTTGGGACAGGGGGAACTAATGAAAAACTGTTTTTT
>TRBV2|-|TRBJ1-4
CASSPGGGVFF
TGTGCCAGCAGCCCCGGGGGTGGTGTGTTTTTT
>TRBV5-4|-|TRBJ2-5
CASSEFRQGGETQYF
TGTGCCAGCAGCGAATTCAGACAGGGAGGAGAGACCCAGTACTTC
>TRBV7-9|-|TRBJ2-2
CASSLAPMNTGELFF
TGTGCCAGCAGCTTAGCCCCTATGAACACCGGGGAGCTGTTTTTT
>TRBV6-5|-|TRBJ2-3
CASRPTVKYTQYF
TGTGCCAGCAGGCCTACGGTAAAATATACGCAGTATTTT
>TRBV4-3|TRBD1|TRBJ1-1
CASSQTTGGTDTEAFF
TGCGCCAGCAGCCAAACGACAGGGGGCACGGACACTGAAGCTTTCTTT
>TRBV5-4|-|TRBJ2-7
CASRVRTEPFYEQYF
TGTGCCAGCAGGGTACGGACAGAGCCGTTTTACGAGCAGTACTTC
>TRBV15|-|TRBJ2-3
CATSRGLETSTDTQYF
TGTGCCACCAGCAGAGGACTAGAGACTAGCACAGATACGCAGTATTTT
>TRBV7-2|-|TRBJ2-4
CASSLGRSQNIQYF
TGTGCCAGCAGCCTAGGAAGGAGCCAAAACATTCAGTACTTC
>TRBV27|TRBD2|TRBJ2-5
CASSSSGGEWSYQETQYF
TGTGCCAGCAGTTCCAGCGGGGGGGAGTGGTCGTACCAAGAGACCCAGTACTTC
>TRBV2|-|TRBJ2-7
CASIYERDSAEQYF
TGTGCCAGCATCTATGAGAGGGATAGCGCCGAGCAGTACTTC
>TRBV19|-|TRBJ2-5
CASSGSRGETQYF
TGTGCCAGTAGTGGTTCCAGGGGAGAGACCCAGTACTTC
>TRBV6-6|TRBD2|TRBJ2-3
CATAGGADTQYF
TGTGCCACTGCGGGGGGGGCAGATACGCAGTATTTT
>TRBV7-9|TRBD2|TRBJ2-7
CASGGRGYEQYF
TGTGCCAGCGGCGGGAGGGGCTACGAGCAGTACTTC
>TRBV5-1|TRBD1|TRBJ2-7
CASSLAGQGDLYEQYF
TGCGCCAGCAGCTTGGCCGGGCAGGGGGACCTCTACGAGCAGTACTTC
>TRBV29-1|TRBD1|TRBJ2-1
CSTDRENLFF
TGCAGCACGGACAGGGAAAATCTGTTCTTC
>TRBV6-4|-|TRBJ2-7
CASSEDAGYEQYF
TGTGCCAGCAGTGAAGATGCGGGCTACGAGCAGTACTTC
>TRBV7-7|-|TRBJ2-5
CASSLADVRGETQYF
TGTGCTAGCAGCTTAGCGGATGTCAGGGGAGAGACCCAGTACTTC
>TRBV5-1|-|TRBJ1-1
CASSLGENINTEAFF
TGCGCCAGCAGCTTGGGGGAGAATATTAACACTGAAGCTTTCTTT
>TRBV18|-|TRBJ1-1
CASSQQGNTEAFF
TGTGCCAGCTCGCAACAGGGGAACACTGAAGCTTTCTTT